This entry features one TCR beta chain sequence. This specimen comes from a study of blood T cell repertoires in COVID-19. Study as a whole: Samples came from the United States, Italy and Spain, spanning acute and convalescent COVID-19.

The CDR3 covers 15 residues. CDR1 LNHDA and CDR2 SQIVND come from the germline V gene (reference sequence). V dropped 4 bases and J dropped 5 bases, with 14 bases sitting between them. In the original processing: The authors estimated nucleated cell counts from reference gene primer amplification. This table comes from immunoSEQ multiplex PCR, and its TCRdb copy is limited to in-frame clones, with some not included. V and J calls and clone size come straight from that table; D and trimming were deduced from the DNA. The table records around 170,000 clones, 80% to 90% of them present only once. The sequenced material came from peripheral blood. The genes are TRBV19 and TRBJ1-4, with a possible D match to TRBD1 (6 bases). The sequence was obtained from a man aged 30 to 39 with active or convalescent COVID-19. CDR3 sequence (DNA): TGTGCCAGTAGTACTCTACAGGGTCCAAATGAAAAACTGTTTTTT. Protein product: CASSTLQGPNEKLFF.